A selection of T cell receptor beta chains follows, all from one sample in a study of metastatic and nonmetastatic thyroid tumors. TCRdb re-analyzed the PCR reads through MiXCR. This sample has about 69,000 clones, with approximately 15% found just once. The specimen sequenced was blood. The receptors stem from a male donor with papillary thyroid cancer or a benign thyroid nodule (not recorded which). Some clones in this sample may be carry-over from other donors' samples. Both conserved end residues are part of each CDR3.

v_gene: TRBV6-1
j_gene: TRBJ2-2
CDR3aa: CASTEFDNRLNTGELFF

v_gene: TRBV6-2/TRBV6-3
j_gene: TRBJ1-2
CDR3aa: CASTSGLFYGYTF

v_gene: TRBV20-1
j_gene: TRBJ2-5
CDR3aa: CSARDNRETQYF

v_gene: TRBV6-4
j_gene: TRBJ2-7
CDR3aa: CARRPSQFSYEQYF

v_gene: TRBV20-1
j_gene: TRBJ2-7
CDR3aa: CSASRLAGGTYEQYF

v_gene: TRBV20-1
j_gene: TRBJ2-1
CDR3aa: CSARGLELDEQFF

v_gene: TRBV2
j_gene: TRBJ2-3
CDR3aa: CASRRGIGTDTQYF

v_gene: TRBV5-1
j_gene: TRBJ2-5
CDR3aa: CASSLADGTGRETQYF

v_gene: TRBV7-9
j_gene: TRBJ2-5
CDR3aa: CASSLVEETQYF

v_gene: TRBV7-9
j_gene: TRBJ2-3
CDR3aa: CASRGGATDTQYF

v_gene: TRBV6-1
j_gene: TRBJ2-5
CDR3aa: CASRATSAETQYF

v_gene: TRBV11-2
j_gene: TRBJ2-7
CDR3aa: CASSLRGGEEQYF

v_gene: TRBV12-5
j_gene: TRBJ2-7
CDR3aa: CASATGPTGAGYEQYF

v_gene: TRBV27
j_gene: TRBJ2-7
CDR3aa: CASSVPGRPEQYF

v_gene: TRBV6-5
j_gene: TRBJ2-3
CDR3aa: CASSYGSITDTQYF

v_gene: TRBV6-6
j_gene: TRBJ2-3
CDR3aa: CASIRTIPGVLGIDTQYF

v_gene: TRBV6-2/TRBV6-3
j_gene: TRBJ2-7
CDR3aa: CASSLRESSYEQYF

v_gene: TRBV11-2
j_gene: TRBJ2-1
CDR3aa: CASSSLLGTYNEQFF

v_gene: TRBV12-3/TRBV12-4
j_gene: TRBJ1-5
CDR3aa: CASIPDSYSNHPQHF

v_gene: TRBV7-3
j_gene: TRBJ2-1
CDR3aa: CASSSPGLAGFGNEQFF

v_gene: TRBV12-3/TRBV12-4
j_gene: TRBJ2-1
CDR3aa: CASSLGTSSPYNEQFF

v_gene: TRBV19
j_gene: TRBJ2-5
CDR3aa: CASSTQGSGETQYF

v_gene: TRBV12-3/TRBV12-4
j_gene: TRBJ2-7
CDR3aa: CASSSTYEQYF

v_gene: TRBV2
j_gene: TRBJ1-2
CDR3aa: CASSEMAGSYGYTF

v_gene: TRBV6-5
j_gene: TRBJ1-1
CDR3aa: CASSYVQGQGTEAFF

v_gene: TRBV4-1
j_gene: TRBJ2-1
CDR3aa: CASSQEGTPGLGNEQFF

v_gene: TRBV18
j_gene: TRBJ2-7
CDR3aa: CASSLKGGSGLAGPTYEQYF

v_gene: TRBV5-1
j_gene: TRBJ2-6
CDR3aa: CASSLEANVLTF

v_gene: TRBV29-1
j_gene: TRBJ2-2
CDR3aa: CSVEPAPGGTGELFF

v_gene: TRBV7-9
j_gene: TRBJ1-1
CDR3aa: CASSLFGANTEAFF

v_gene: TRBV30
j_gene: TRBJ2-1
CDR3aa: CAWSVLDLGREQFF

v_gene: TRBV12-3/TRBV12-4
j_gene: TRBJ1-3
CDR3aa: CASRSVDSSTGNTIYF

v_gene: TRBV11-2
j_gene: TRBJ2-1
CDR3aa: CASSYRTSGSDNEQFF

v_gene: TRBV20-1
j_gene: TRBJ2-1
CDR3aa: CSARGGTSGSYNEQFF

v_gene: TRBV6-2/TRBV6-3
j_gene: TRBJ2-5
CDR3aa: CASSGLEWETQYF

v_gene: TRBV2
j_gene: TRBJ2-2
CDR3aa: CANADKEGRGELFF

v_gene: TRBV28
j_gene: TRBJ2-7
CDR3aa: CASSLQGEQYF

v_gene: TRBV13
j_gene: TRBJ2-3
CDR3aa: CASTLGASGSWGTDTQYF

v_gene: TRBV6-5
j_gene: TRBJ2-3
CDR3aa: CASSYSTGTSGSTDTQYF

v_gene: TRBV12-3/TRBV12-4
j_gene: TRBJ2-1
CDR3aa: CASNWGRGLVNEQFF

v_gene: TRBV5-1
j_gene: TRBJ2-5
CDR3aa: CASSTSSGGQETQYF

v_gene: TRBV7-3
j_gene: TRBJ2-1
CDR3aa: CASSLEVGWEQFF

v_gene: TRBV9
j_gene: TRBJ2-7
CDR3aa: CASSVGAGENYEQYF

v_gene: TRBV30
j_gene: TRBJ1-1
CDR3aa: CAWGGPRAFF

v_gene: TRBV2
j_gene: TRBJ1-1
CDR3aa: CASSVGQGADTESFF

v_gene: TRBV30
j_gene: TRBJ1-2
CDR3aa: CAWSLAANYGYTF

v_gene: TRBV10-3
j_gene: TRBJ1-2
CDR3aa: CAISYHTRDRGGYTF

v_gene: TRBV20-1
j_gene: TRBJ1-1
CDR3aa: CSANPIPSRTEAFF

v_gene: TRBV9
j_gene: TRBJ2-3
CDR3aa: CASSEWPVYTQYF

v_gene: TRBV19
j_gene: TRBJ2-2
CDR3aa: CASTNTGELFF

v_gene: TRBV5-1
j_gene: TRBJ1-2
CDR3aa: CASSPDRGDNYGYTF

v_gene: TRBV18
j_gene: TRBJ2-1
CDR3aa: CASSPKERTNNEQFF

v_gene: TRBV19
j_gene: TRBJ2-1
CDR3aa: CASSIDGNVYNEQFF

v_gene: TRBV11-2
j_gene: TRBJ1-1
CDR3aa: CASSVISGGDTQAFF

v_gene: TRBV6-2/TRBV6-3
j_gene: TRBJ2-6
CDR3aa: CASRYGGVPSGANVLTF

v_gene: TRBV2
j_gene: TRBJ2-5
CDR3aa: CASSEEGGGQETQYF

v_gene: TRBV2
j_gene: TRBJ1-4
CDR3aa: CASSTGRYEKLFF

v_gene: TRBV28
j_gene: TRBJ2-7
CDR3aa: CASSLGYEQYF